Listed below are T cell receptor beta chains from one sample, sequenced in a study of T cells in narcolepsy. Clones were read by immunoSEQ multiplex PCR, and TCRdb kept only the in-frame ones, dropping some. The sample has some 15,000 clones, 72% seen once; the top ten hold more than 13%. Specimen: CD45RA- memory CD8+ T cells from PBMCs. The receptors originated from a human donor with narcolepsy. The CDR3 runs from the conserved cysteine through the conserved F or W. Each record gives: J gene, clone size, D gene, V gene, CDR3 DNA, CDR3 protein. D genes are given only for firm matches. Only some rows state a clone size, as once, few, many or a class for expanded clones.

J: TRBJ2-3; size: NA; D: NA; V: TRBV6-6; DNA: TGTGCCAGCAGTTACTACAGGACAGATACGCAGTATTTT; CDR3: CASSYYRTDTQYF
J: TRBJ2-7; size: NA; D: NA; V: TRBV7-3; DNA: TGTGCCAGCAGCCGGGGGCCCTCTTCCTACGAGCAGTACTTC; CDR3: CASSRGPSSYEQYF
J: TRBJ2-5; size: NA; D: NA; V: TRBV13; DNA: TGTGCCAGCAGCTTCAGGTTGGACCCGCAAGAGACCCAGTACTTC; CDR3: CASSFRLDPQETQYF
J: TRBJ1-1; size: NA; D: NA; V: TRBV12-5; DNA: TGTGCTAGTTCTCGGGCTGGATGGAACACTGAAGCTTTCTTT; CDR3: CASSRAGWNTEAFF
J: TRBJ2-1; size: NA; D: NA; V: TRBV13; DNA: TGTGCCAGCAGCTCTCTAGAGAATGAGCAGTTCTTC; CDR3: CASSSLENEQFF
J: TRBJ2-1; size: NA; D: NA; V: TRBV13; DNA: TGTGCCAGCAGCTCCGCCGGGCGCTATGAGCAGTTCTTC; CDR3: CASSSAGRYEQFF
J: TRBJ2-1; size: once; D: NA; V: TRBV15; DNA: TGTGCCACGCGACCGGAGGGAGAAATCTACAATGAGCAGTTCTTC; CDR3: CATRPEGEIYNEQFF
J: TRBJ1-2; size: few; D: NA; V: TRBV2; DNA: TGTGCCTGGACACCGGATTCGCGAGGCTACACCTTC; CDR3: CAWTPDSRGYTF
J: TRBJ2-1; size: NA; D: TRBD2; V: TRBV6-1; DNA: TGTGCCAGCAGTCTGAGGGGGACTAGATTCTATGAGCAGTTCTTC; CDR3: CASSLRGTRFYEQFF
J: TRBJ2-7; size: NA; D: NA; V: TRBV9; DNA: TGTGCCAGCAGCGTAGGGAAAGTCTCCGAGCAGTACTTC; CDR3: CASSVGKVSEQYF
J: TRBJ2-1; size: few; D: NA; V: TRBV27; DNA: TGTGCCAGCAGTTTATCCGGGGCTGGCTCCTACAATGAGCAGTTCTTC; CDR3: CASSLSGAGSYNEQFF
J: TRBJ1-1; size: NA; D: NA; V: TRBV19; DNA: TGTGCCAGTAGTATAGTAGGGGATATGAACACTGAAGCTTTCTTT; CDR3: CASSIVGDMNTEAFF
J: TRBJ2-1; size: NA; D: TRBD2; V: TRBV2; DNA: TGTGCCAGCATGGCGGGAGAGGGCAATGAGCAGTTCTTC; CDR3: CASMAGEGNEQFF
J: TRBJ2-7; size: NA; D: TRBD1; V: TRBV2; DNA: TGTGCCAGCAGAGAGGGGGCAGGGGGTACCTACGAGCAGTACTTC; CDR3: CASREGAGGTYEQYF
J: TRBJ2-7; size: NA; D: NA; V: TRBV6-5; DNA: TGTGCCAGCAGTTACTCCCCCACGGGAAATTCCTACGAGCAGTACTTC; CDR3: CASSYSPTGNSYEQYF
J: TRBJ2-1; size: NA; D: TRBD2; V: TRBV15; DNA: TGTGCCACCAGCAGCGGACTAGCGGGGTACAATGAGCAGTTCTTC; CDR3: CATSSGLAGYNEQFF
J: TRBJ2-1; size: NA; D: NA; V: TRBV7-2; DNA: TGTGCCAGCAGCCAGGGGGGGTCCTACAATGAGCAGTTCTTC; CDR3: CASSQGGSYNEQFF
J: TRBJ2-2; size: NA; D: NA; V: TRBV27; DNA: TGTGCCAGCAGTTTATCAACAGGGTCAGCAGACACCGGGGAGCTGTTTTTT; CDR3: CASSLSTGSADTGELFF
J: TRBJ2-1; size: once; D: NA; V: TRBV6-5; DNA: TGTGCCAGCAGTCAGGACAGTAGGGGTGATGAGCAGTTCTTC; CDR3: CASSQDSRGDEQFF
J: TRBJ2-2; size: NA; D: NA; V: TRBV4-1; DNA: TGCGCCAGCAGCCAAGTGTTCGGCGGAAGGGGAGAGGCCGGGGAGCTGTTTTTT; CDR3: CASSQVFGGRGEAGELFF
J: TRBJ2-3; size: NA; D: NA; V: TRBV11-3; DNA: TGTGCCAGCGCGTTGGGAGGAACAGATACGCAGTATTTT; CDR3: CASALGGTDTQYF
J: TRBJ2-1; size: once; D: NA; V: TRBV5-1; DNA: TGCGCCAGCAGCTTGAAACCGGCGGAATCCTACAATGAGCAGTTCTTC; CDR3: CASSLKPAESYNEQFF
J: TRBJ2-7; size: once; D: NA; V: TRBV19; DNA: TGTGCCAGTAGTATAGTTGGGAACTCCTACGAGCAGTACTTC; CDR3: CASSIVGNSYEQYF
J: TRBJ1-5; size: few; D: NA; V: TRBV4-1; DNA: TGCGCCAGCAGCCAACATAGCAATCAGCCCCAGCATTTT; CDR3: CASSQHSNQPQHF
J: TRBJ2-5; size: NA; D: NA; V: TRBV4-1; DNA: TGCGCCAGCAGCCAAGGTGGCATTGAGACCCAGTACTTC; CDR3: CASSQGGIETQYF
J: TRBJ2-7; size: NA; D: NA; V: TRBV5-1; DNA: TGCGCCAGCAGCCCTACCGGCTCCTACGAGCAGTACTTC; CDR3: CASSPTGSYEQYF
J: TRBJ2-7; size: NA; D: NA; V: TRBV6-1; DNA: TGTGCCAGCAGTGTCACAACCAACTCCTACGAGCAGTACTTC; CDR3: CASSVTTNSYEQYF
J: TRBJ2-5; size: few; D: NA; V: TRBV27; DNA: TGTGCCAGCAGCTCGGGCGGGGTATTTGAGACCCAGTACTTC; CDR3: CASSSGGVFETQYF
J: TRBJ2-2; size: NA; D: NA; V: TRBV9; DNA: TGTGCCAGCAGCGTAGGGAACGCTATAGTCTACACCGGGGAGCTGTTTTTT; CDR3: CASSVGNAIVYTGELFF
J: TRBJ2-7; size: NA; D: TRBD2; V: TRBV5-5; DNA: TGTGCCAGCAGCTTGCTAGCGGGAGGGTTCTACGAGCAGTACTTC; CDR3: CASSLLAGGFYEQYF
J: TRBJ2-5; size: NA; D: NA; V: TRBV27; DNA: TGTGCCAGCAGTTTAATCCGGGAGGAGACCCAGTACTTC; CDR3: CASSLIREETQYF
J: TRBJ2-5; size: few; D: TRBD2; V: TRBV5-1; DNA: TGCGCCAGCAGCCCCTGGACTAGCGAGTATCAAGAGACCCAGTACTTC; CDR3: CASSPWTSEYQETQYF
J: TRBJ1-2; size: NA; D: NA; V: TRBV29-1; DNA: TGCAGCGTTGAACACGAGATGGACATCGCTAACTATGGCTACACCTTC; CDR3: CSVEHEMDIANYGYTF
J: TRBJ2-3; size: NA; D: NA; V: TRBV28; DNA: TGTGCCAGCAGTCCAGGGTATAGCACAGATACGCAGTATTTT; CDR3: CASSPGYSTDTQYF
J: TRBJ1-1; size: once; D: NA; V: TRBV7-6; DNA: TGTGCCAGCAGCCCCCTTATGAGGGGAATGAACACTGAAGCTTTCTTT; CDR3: CASSPLMRGMNTEAFF
J: TRBJ2-3; size: NA; D: TRBD2; V: TRBV10-1; DNA: TGCGCCAGCAGTTTTCTAGCGGGAGGGACAGATACGCAGTATTTT; CDR3: CASSFLAGGTDTQYF
J: TRBJ2-7; size: NA; D: TRBD2; V: TRBV9; DNA: TGTGCCAGCAGCGAGGCTAGCGGCCTTTCCTACGAGCAGTACTTC; CDR3: CASSEASGLSYEQYF
J: TRBJ2-7; size: NA; D: NA; V: TRBV11-3; DNA: TGTGCCAGCAGCTTAGGAGGGGAAGAGGAACACGAGCAGTACTTC; CDR3: CASSLGGEEEHEQYF
J: TRBJ1-5; size: NA; D: NA; V: TRBV27; DNA: TGTGCCAGCAGTAAGGGGGGGATATGGCAGCCCCAGCATTTT; CDR3: CASSKGGIWQPQHF
J: TRBJ1-5; size: NA; D: NA; V: TRBV27; DNA: TGTGCCAGCAGCTTAGGACAGAATCAGCCCCAGCATTTT; CDR3: CASSLGQNQPQHF
J: TRBJ2-5; size: NA; D: NA; V: TRBV7-9; DNA: TGTGCCAGCAGCTTAGCAGGCCTAGCAAAGAAGACCCAGTACTTC; CDR3: CASSLAGLAKKTQYF